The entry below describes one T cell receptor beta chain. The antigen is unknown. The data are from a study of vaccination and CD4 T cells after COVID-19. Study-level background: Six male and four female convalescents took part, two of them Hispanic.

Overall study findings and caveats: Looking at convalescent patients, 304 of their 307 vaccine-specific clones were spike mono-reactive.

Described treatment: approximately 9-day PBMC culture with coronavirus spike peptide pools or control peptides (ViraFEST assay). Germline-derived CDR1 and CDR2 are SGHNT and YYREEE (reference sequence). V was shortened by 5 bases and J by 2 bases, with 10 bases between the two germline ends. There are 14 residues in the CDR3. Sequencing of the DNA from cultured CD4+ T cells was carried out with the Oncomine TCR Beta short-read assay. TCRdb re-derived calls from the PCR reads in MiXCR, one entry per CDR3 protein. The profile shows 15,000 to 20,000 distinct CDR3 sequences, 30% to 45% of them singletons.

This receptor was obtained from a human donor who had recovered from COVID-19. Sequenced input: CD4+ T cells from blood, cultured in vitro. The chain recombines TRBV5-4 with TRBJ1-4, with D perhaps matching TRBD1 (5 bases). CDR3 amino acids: CASSSGSTNEKLFF. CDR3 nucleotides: TGTGCCAGCAGTTCAGGGAGTACTAATGAAAAACTGTTTTTT.